Listed below are T cell receptor beta chains from one sample, sequenced in a study of blood T cells in healthy people across ages. TCRdb reanalysed the 5' RACE reads using MiXCR and keeps one entry per CDR3 protein. The repertoire consists of about 1.7 million distinct CDR3 sequences, with about 28% occurring once and the leading ten covering approximately 7.7%. The sample taken for sequencing was blood. The source is a woman aged 30 to 39 in good health. CDR3s include the opening cysteine and the closing phenylalanine or tryptophan. A D gene is named only where the DNA matches it firmly. Some rows have no size entry. The others give once, few or many, or a class for an expanded clone.

cdr3_aa cdr3_nt v_call clone_size d_call j_call
CASSVAAGVRNEQYF TGTGCCAGCAGCGTAGCCGCAGGGGTTAGAAACGAGCAGTACTTC TRBV9 many NA TRBJ2-7
CASSLAAGSDEQYF TGTGCCAGCAGCTTAGCTGCGGGGAGCGACGAGCAGTACTTC TRBV7-2 few NA TRBJ2-7
CASSYAGLQDTGELFF TGTGCCAGCAGTTACGCGGGGCTACAAGACACCGGGGAGCTGTTTTTT TRBV6-2/TRBV6-3 NA NA TRBJ2-2
CASSLWGIRETQYF TGTGCCAGCAGTTTATGGGGGATTAGGGAGACCCAGTACTTC TRBV12-3/TRBV12-4 NA NA TRBJ2-5
CAWSRGAGGALGSEQYF TGTGCCTGGAGTAGGGGAGCCGGGGGGGCCCTCGGGTCCGAGCAGTACTTC TRBV30 many TRBD2 TRBJ2-7
CASSLNPYGQGAITEAFF TGCGCCAGCAGCTTGAACCCGTACGGACAGGGGGCAATCACTGAAGCTTTCTTT TRBV5-1 NA TRBD1 TRBJ1-1
CASSPGRVRANVLTF TGTGCCAGCAGCCCAGGCAGGGTCCGGGCCAACGTCCTGACTTTC TRBV9 few NA TRBJ2-6
CASSGPRDRTASGVYNEQFF TGTGCCAGCAGCGGACCCAGAGACCGTACCGCTAGCGGGGTTTACAATGAGCAGTTCTTC TRBV6-1 few TRBD2 TRBJ2-1
CASSFGPGSEKLFF TGTGCCAGCAGCTTTGGGCCAGGGAGTGAAAAACTGTTTTTT TRBV7-2 many NA TRBJ1-4
CAWRDRGSVYGYTF TGTGCCTGGAGGGACAGGGGCTCTGTCTATGGCTACACCTTC TRBV30 NA TRBD1 TRBJ1-2
CASSSGLAGVRETQYF TGTGCCAGCAGCTCGGGACTAGCGGGGGTCCGGGAGACCCAGTACTTC TRBV7-2 NA TRBD2 TRBJ2-5
CASSLAGDDEKLFF TGCGCCAGCAGCTTGGCAGGGGATGATGAAAAACTGTTTTTT TRBV5-1 once NA TRBJ1-4
CSASPSLAGAVSSYEQYF TGCAGTGCTAGTCCGAGTCTAGCGGGGGCCGTGAGCTCCTACGAGCAGTACTTC TRBV20-1 many TRBD2 TRBJ2-7
CASSADRVEGNTIYF TGTGCCAGCAGTGCGGACAGGGTCGAAGGAAACACCATATATTTT TRBV28 few TRBD1 TRBJ1-3
CSASTRTGFGQPQHF TGCAGTGCTAGCACTCGGACAGGGTTCGGTCAGCCCCAGCATTTT TRBV20-1 few TRBD1 TRBJ1-5
CASSQEFRQTYNEQFF TGCGCCAGCAGCCAAGAATTCCGGCAGACCTACAATGAGCAGTTCTTC TRBV4-1 many NA TRBJ2-1
CATSRDKADEQFF TGTGCCACCAGCAGAGATAAAGCGGATGAGCAGTTCTTC TRBV15 few NA TRBJ2-1
CASSLALTADGYTF TGCGCCAGCAGCTTGGCCCTAACTGCGGATGGCTACACCTTC TRBV5-1 few NA TRBJ1-2
CAPSFGAGNGYTF TGTGCCCCCAGCTTCGGTGCAGGGAATGGCTACACCTTC TRBV5-6 NA NA TRBJ1-2
CATSGAGELFF TGTGCCACCTCGGGGGCCGGGGAGCTGTTTTTT TRBV12-3/TRBV12-4 NA NA TRBJ2-2